A selection of T cell receptor beta chains follows, all from one sample in a study of T cell responses to AZD1222 COVID-19 vaccine. Produced via immunoSEQ multiplex PCR; TCRdb's table is partial and in-frame only. The repertoire has 130,000 to 150,000 clones, 70% to 90% of them found once; the top ten carry around 2.2%. Source: peripheral blood, taken on day 0 of AZD1222 vaccination. The receptors come from an adult in good health. CDR3s include the opening cysteine and the closing phenylalanine or tryptophan. Each record gives: V gene, CDR3 protein.

TRBV9,CASSVRGEGEKLFF
TRBV27,CASSLTAAAADTQYF
TRBV16,CASSQGNSETQYF
TRBV2,CASSENVVGMQFF
TRBV3-1/TRBV3-2,CASSRTVGNGYTF
TRBV9,CASSRTGGLLEQYF
TRBV5-1,CASSGRPPPGTGELFF
TRBV6-5,CASTQGTINSPLHF
TRBV6-5,CASRPGQGGYEQYF
TRBV19,CASSIPWDRGGSNQPQHF
TRBV5-1,CASSLYSGEKDYNSPLHF
TRBV4-3,CASSQDRGTGFSPLHF
TRBV27,CASSRQGDDSPLHF
TRBV29-1,CSVVYSQLPYEQYF
TRBV28,CASSLLLGQAEAFF
TRBV29-1,CSVEDSSSEQFF
TRBV4-3,CASSQGGQNTGELFF
TRBV7-9,CASSSQGAPDTQYF
TRBV5-1,CASRQVPNTEAFF
TRBV28,CASSFAYDRGLSNEKLFF
TRBV20-1,CRTYPSDEQYF
TRBV28,CASRAGGQPQHF
TRBV5-5,CASSSPTGGTEAFF
TRBV30,CAWTGGLRMNF
TRBV7-2,CASSLVGSADTQYF
TRBV19,CASSIGDTRDEQFF
TRBV11-3,CASSSGTGSPEQYF
TRBV28,CASSSRAGNTGELFF
TRBV7-3,CASSPTPVGYGYTF
TRBV28,CASGTGRWTGTEAFF
TRBV21-1,CASSSVTQGGHGYTF
TRBV3-1/TRBV3-2,CASSRRASGFYNEQFF
TRBV15,CATSRTGGLGGNEQFF
TRBV19,CASSTVTGSNTEAFF
TRBV20-1,CSATRTFEAFF
TRBV19,CATGGYTEAFF
TRBV29-1,CSVLGRTSSFF
TRBV6-4,CASSANRGSTDTQYF
TRBV11-3,CASSLDSPTISVDNEQFF
TRBV5-1,CASSLSATASYEQYF
TRBV27,CASRTGTGNEKLFF
TRBV2,CASSDQGRTEAFF
TRBV6-2/TRBV6-3,CASSPRVGTEAFF
TRBV7-2,CASSYWGGFSYEQYF
TRBV18,CASSRETGANTGELFF
TRBV11-3,CASSLGAGGTGELFF